One sample yielded the 32 T cell receptor beta chains listed below, sequenced in a study of human T cells and chemical hapten exposure. From the RACE reads, TCRdb called clonotypes with MiXCR, one entry per CDR3 protein. The sample includes 350,000 to 400,000 distinct CDR3 sequences, about 6.3% seen only once; the top ten take about 5.4%. The time point denotes: patch test 2, 6 weeks after DPC sensitization. Described treatment: therapeutic diphenylcyclopropenone sensitization with weekly scalp DPC. The sample here was whole blood, taken in connection with sensitization to the hapten diphenylcyclopropenone (DPC). The receptor source for this set is a woman aged 18-30 years with alopecia areata. Some clones in this sample may be carry-over from other donors' samples.

The CDR3 here is CASSPSPPPSNQPQHF. Here the CDR3 DNA reads TGCGCCAGCAGCCCCTCTCCGCCCCCAAGCAATCAGCCCCAGCATTTT. The gene calls are TRBV4-3 and TRBJ1-5; D remains unclear. CDR3 length: 16 amino acids. The germline CDR1 and CDR2 sequences are LGHNA and YSLEER. Trimming left V 4 bases short and J 1 base short, with 14 bases between.

As regards this clonotype: A junction end diverges from the germline sequence, so it may reflect a read error. The chain recombines TRBV7-7 with TRBJ2-5, with D uncertain. CDR1 and CDR2 from the germline V gene are SSHAT and FNYEAQ (reference sequence). The CDR3 runs to 13 residues. CDR3 DNA sequence: TGTGCTAGCAGCCCTAGACGGAAGGAGACCCAGTACTTC. Encoded protein: CASSPRRKETQYF.

This clonotype was counted only a few times. The V call is TRBV6-6, the J call TRBJ1-6; no clear D gene. Between the trimmed V and J ends, which lost 2 bases and 6 bases, there was a span of 8 bases. Germline loops: CDR1 MNHNY, CDR2 SVGAGI (reference sequence). CDR3 size: 14 residues. The CDR3, as DNA: TGTGCCAGCAGTTACCTCCCCTCTAATTCACCCCTCCACTTT. Its protein product is CASSYLPSNSPLHF.

This clonotype appeared many times. The gene calls are TRBV7-3 and TRBJ2-2; D unresolved. The CDR3 totals 15 residues. Trimming pared 6 bases from V and 5 bases from J, leaving 16 bases between. Germline CDR1 is SGHTA and CDR2 is FQGTGA. CDR3 protein: CASRAPDGPTGELFF. The CDR3 DNA reads as TGTGCCAGCAGGGCTCCGGACGGACCTACCGGGGAGCTGTTTTTT.

This clonotype was picked up many times. This chain links TRBV19 with TRBJ1-5; TRBD1 might be the D (5 bases). Germline V lookup: CDR1 LNHDA, CDR2 SQIVND (reference sequence). V was shortened by 6 bases and J by 4 bases, with 10 bases between the two germline ends. This CDR3 comprises 13 residues. CDR3: CASSTDRNQPQHF. CDR3 DNA: TGTGCCAGTAGCACCGACAGAAATCAGCCCCAGCATTTT.

The chain links TRBV19 to TRBJ2-7, with D hard to call. Trimming shortened V by 2 bases and J by 2 bases, and 7 bases separated the two germline ends. This CDR3 is 13 amino acids long. Germline V gene data show CDR1 as LNHDA and CDR2 as SQIVND (reference sequence). The CDR3 loop is CASSIRPTYEQYF. The CDR3 bases are TGTGCCAGTAGTATAAGACCGACCTACGAGCAGTACTTC.

The rearrangement uses TRBV10-3 and TRBJ2-7, with D maybe TRBD1 (5 bases). The CDR3 consists of 13 residues. V was cut by 6 bases and J by 5 bases, with 14 bases left in between. Germline V lookup: CDR1 ENHRY, CDR2 SYGVKD. CDR3 loop: CAIRQALRNEQYF. In DNA, the CDR3 is TGTGCCATCAGACAGGCCCTGAGAAACGAGCAGTACTTC.

This clonotype was observed a few times. V is TRBV27 and J is TRBJ2-7; TRBD1 matches at 12 bases. J was trimmed by 6 bases and V by 4 bases; bases with no gene match: 10. This CDR3 spans 16 amino acids. Germline loops: CDR1 MNHEY, CDR2 SMNVEV (reference sequence). Here the CDR3 reads CASSSLPGQGAFEQYF. The CDR3 DNA reads as TGTGCCAGCAGTTCGTTACCGGGACAGGGGGCGTTCGAGCAGTACTTC.

This clonotype appeared a few times. This rearrangement joins TRBV20-1 to TRBJ1-5, with unresolved D. Germline V lookup: CDR1 DFQATT, CDR2 SNEGSKA (reference sequence). The ends were cut back, 3 bases at V and 5 bases at J, with 11 bases in the middle. The CDR3 is 13 amino acids. The CDR3 protein is CSASSGFDQPQHF. CDR3 DNA sequence: TGCAGTGCTAGTTCGGGGTTTGATCAGCCCCAGCATTTT.

This clonotype was detected only a few times. This rearrangement joins TRBV28 to TRBJ1-5; TRBD1 matches 7 bases. With 2 bases clipped from V and 5 bases from J, the junction kept 3 bases outside the gene matches. Per the germline V gene, CDR1 is MDHEN and CDR2 is SYDVKM. The CDR3 has 14 residues. In DNA, the CDR3 is TGTGCCAGCAGTTTAGAACAGGGGTATCAGCCCCAGCATTTT. It specifies CASSLEQGYQPQHF.

This clonotype has more than one count but fewer than ten. The rearrangement links TRBV18 to TRBJ1-5; 9 nucleotides line up with TRBD1. Germline lookup yields CDR1 KGHSH and CDR2 LQKENI. This CDR3 comprises 16 residues. After removal of 3 bases from V and 2 bases from J, the junction contained 5 bases not matched to a gene. The CDR3 protein is CASSPTGGFGNQPQHF. CDR3 DNA sequence: TGTGCCAGCTCACCGACAGGGGGATTCGGCAATCAGCCCCAGCATTTT.

This clonotype has ten or more counts. J is TRBJ1-4 and V is TRBV7-8; TRBD1 matches 9 bases. This CDR3 is 16 amino acids long. Germline values: CDR1 SGHVS, CDR2 FQNEAQ. V was clipped by 5 bases and J by 1 base; unmatched bases: 5. CDR3 region: CASSAYRGRTNEKLFF. DNA for the CDR3: TGTGCCAGCAGCGCTTACAGGGGGCGAACTAATGAAAAACTGTTTTTT.

This clonotype was seen many times. The chain links TRBV7-9 to TRBJ1-1; D unresolved. V shed 6 bases and J shed 6 bases, with 11 bases lying between them. The germline CDR1 and CDR2 sequences are SEHNR and FQNEAQ (reference sequence). The CDR3 extends over 12 amino acids. CDR3 sequence: CASRGREPEAFF. DNA of the CDR3: TGTGCCAGCAGGGGGAGGGAGCCTGAAGCTTTCTTT.

The gene calls are TRBV20-1 and TRBJ1-5; D might be TRBD1 (6 bases). Germline CDR1 and CDR2: DFQATT and SNEGSKA (reference sequence). This CDR3 is built from 12 residues. Trimming removed 6 bases at V and 7 bases at J, with 13 bases between. The CDR3 is CSARGAGQPQHF. The CDR3 DNA reads TGCAGTGCGCGGGGGGCGGGGCAGCCCCAGCATTTT.

In this sample, this clonotype turned up a few times. The genes are TRBV7-3 and TRBJ2-2; 10 bases map to TRBD2. The J segment lost 5 bases and the V segment lost 1 base, leaving 22 bases of the junction unmatched. The CDR3 spans 22 residues. Germline V gives CDR1 SGHTA, CDR2 FQGTGA. The CDR3 here is CASSLNPLSASGGSGRTGELFF. CDR3 coding DNA: TGTGCCAGCAGCTTAAATCCCCTGAGCGCTAGCGGGGGTTCGGGTCGGACCGGGGAGCTGTTTTTT.

The rearrangement joins TRBV27 to TRBJ2-2, with D uncertain. Germline assignment: CDR1 MNHEY and CDR2 SMNVEV (reference sequence). This CDR3 is 13 amino acids long. V lost 6 bases and J 1 base, leaving 6 bases between the germline ends. CDR3 sequence reads: CASRPENTGELFF. The CDR3 nucleotides are TGTGCCAGCAGGCCAGAGAACACCGGGGAGCTGTTTTTT.

The V call is TRBV6-5, the J call TRBJ1-2; D call uncertain. Trimming removed 4 bases from V and 6 bases from J, with 18 bases in between. Germline V lookup: CDR1 MNHEY, CDR2 SVGAGI. The CDR3 runs 15 residues. The CDR3 spells CASSFSQAATNGYTF. The CDR3 coding sequence is TGTGCCAGCAGTTTTTCCCAAGCAGCCACTAATGGCTACACCTTC.

This clonotype was picked up a small number of times. V usage is TRBV29-1 and J usage is TRBJ2-3; 16 positions match TRBD2. Per the germline V gene, CDR1 is SQVTM and CDR2 is ANQGSEA. The V and J ends lost 4 bases and 3 bases, in that order; junction bases with no gene match: 7. The CDR3 is 17 amino acids. The chain's CDR3 is CSVVGTSGGALTDTQYF. The CDR3 DNA follows: TGCAGCGTTGTGGGGACTAGCGGGGGGGCCCTGACAGATACGCAGTATTTT.

This clonotype has only a few counts. The J gene is TRBJ2-3, the V gene TRBV3-1, with unresolved D. The CDR3 is 15 residues long. Germline V gene data show CDR1 as LGHDT and CDR2 as YNNKEL (reference sequence). V lost 1 base, J lost 4 bases, and 12 bases lay in between. The CDR3 coding sequence is TGTGCCAGCAGCCAAGTAAATTCTCAAGCAGATACGCAGTATTTT. This sequence encodes CASSQVNSQADTQYF.

The CDR3, as DNA: TGCAGCGTTGAAACTGGGTACAGGCTAAAGCAGGATTCACCCCTCCACTTT. Its protein product is CSVETGYRLKQDSPLHF. V usage is TRBV29-1 and J usage is TRBJ1-6; the D gene is possibly TRBD1 (5 bases). The CDR3 runs 17 residues. Trimming took 2 bases from V and 8 from J, leaving 22 bases between them. CDR1 and CDR2 from the germline V gene are SQVTM and ANQGSEA.

V gene TRBV6-5 combines with J gene TRBJ1-1; D is uncertain. Germline CDR1 and CDR2: MNHEY and SVGAGI. V lost 5 bases and J 3 bases, leaving 10 bases between the germline ends. This CDR3 is built from 13 residues. As DNA, the CDR3 is TGTGCCAGCAGTCCTCGACACGACACTGAAGCTTTCTTT. Amino acids: CASSPRHDTEAFF.

In its sample, this clonotype was seen many times. Its ends do not fully match the called genes, so a read error is possible. The V call is TRBV5-1, the J call TRBJ2-7; the D gene is possibly TRBD1 (5 bases). The CDR3 runs 14 residues. Germline V gene sequence: CDR1 SGHRS, CDR2 YFSETQ. The DNA of the CDR3 is TGCGCCAGCAGGTTGGAAACAGGAAACTACGAGCAGTACTTC. Amino acids: CASRLETGNYEQYF.

Many counts were recorded for this clonotype. The chain is built from TRBV12-3 or TRBV12-4 and TRBJ1-1, with 7 bases lining up with TRBD1. J was trimmed by 0 bases and V by 8 bases; bases with no gene match: 3. This CDR3 has 13 residues. DNA of the CDR3: TGTGCCAGCGGGGGACAGATGAACACTGAAGCTTTCTTT. This gives the protein CASGGQMNTEAFF.

This clonotype was seen only a few times. The chain employs TRBV7-6 and TRBJ2-3, with 8 positions matching TRBD2. V gave up 2 bases and J gave up 0 bases; unmatched junction bases: 1. CDR3 length: 15 amino acids. CDR1 and CDR2 from the germline V gene are SGHVS and FNYEAQ. CDR3 residues: CASSLIAGSTDTQYF. CDR3 DNA: TGTGCCAGCAGCTTAATAGCGGGGAGCACAGATACGCAGTATTTT.

This clonotype was picked up many times. This chain links TRBV6-2 or TRBV6-3 with TRBJ1-1; a possible D gene is TRBD1 (6 bases). The germline V gene encodes CDR1 MNHEY and CDR2 SVGEGT. The CDR3 extends over 14 amino acids. Trimming stripped 7 bases from V and 1 base from J, with 13 bases between. The CDR3 bases are TGTGCCAGCAATCGCCGCAGGGGGAACACTGAAGCTTTCTTT. Its protein is CASNRRRGNTEAFF.

This clonotype was detected only a few times. The chain links TRBV18 to TRBJ2-1; no definite D call. In germline, CDR1 is KGHSH, CDR2 LQKENI. The V end was cut by 2 bases, the J end by 7 bases, with 6 bases between. CDR3 length equals 12 residues. The CDR3 protein is CASSPGVNEQFF. The CDR3 DNA reads TGTGCCAGCTCACCAGGGGTGAATGAGCAGTTCTTC.

In its sample, this clonotype was seen many times. The J gene is TRBJ2-5, the V gene TRBV7-2, with D perhaps TRBD2 (6 bases). V lost 4 bases, J lost 0 bases, and 12 bases lay in between. The CDR3 has 15 residues. CDR1 and CDR2 from the germline V gene are SGHTA and FQGNSA. The CDR3 reads CASSYSGLYQETQYF. The DNA of the CDR3 is TGTGCCAGCAGCTATAGCGGACTGTACCAAGAGACCCAGTACTTC.

This clonotype has more than one count but fewer than ten. V gene TRBV7-8 combines with J gene TRBJ2-7; D is uncertain. Per germline, CDR1 SGHVS and CDR2 FQNEAQ. V shed 1 base and J shed 0 bases, with 7 bases lying between them. The CDR3 has 14 residues. This CDR3 is CASSLVLSSYEQYF. CDR3 DNA sequence: TGTGCCAGCAGCTTAGTGTTGAGCTCCTACGAGCAGTACTTC.

This clonotype turned up a few times. V is TRBV5-1 and J is TRBJ2-5; 10 bases align to TRBD2. The CDR3 totals 16 residues. Germline V gene lookup returns CDR1 SGHRS and CDR2 YFSETQ. The J segment lost 1 base and the V segment lost 3 bases, leaving 6 bases of the junction unmatched. The CDR3 reads CASSSNSGGAQETQYF. Written as DNA, the CDR3 is TGCGCCAGCAGCTCGAACAGCGGGGGGGCCCAAGAGACCCAGTACTTC. Full variable domain (remainder filled in from reference TRBV5-1 and TRBJ2-5): KAGVTQTPRYLIKTRGQQVTLSCSPISGHRSVSWYQQTPGQGLQFLFEYFSETQRNKGNFPGRFSGRQFSNSRSEMNVSTLELGDSALYLCASSSNSGGAQETQYFGPGTRLLVL.

This clonotype has only a few counts. The chain joins TRBV3-1 to TRBJ1-1; unclear D gene. V lost 4 bases and J lost 4, with 22 bases in between. CDR3 length: 17 amino acids. Germline CDR1 LGHDT, CDR2 YNNKEL (reference sequence). The DNA of the CDR3 is TGTGCCAGCAGCCTTAGATTCAACCGGGCCAAGGGCACTGAAGCTTTCTTT. Translation gives CASSLRFNRAKGTEAFF.

This clonotype has a count of ten or more. This chain joins TRBV7-2 and TRBJ2-3; 8 nucleotides match TRBD1. V shed 2 bases, J shed 5 bases, and the junction held 6 bases outside the gene matches. Germline CDR1 reads SGHTA; CDR2 reads FQGNSA. This CDR3 has 15 amino acids. CDR3 nucleotides: TGTGCCAGCAGCTTAACGGCAGGGGGCTTAGATACGCAGTATTTT. Encoded protein: CASSLTAGGLDTQYF.

The sample holds a few counts of this clonotype. The V and J genes are TRBV11-2 and TRBJ1-3; 8 positions agree with TRBD1. Germline V gives CDR1 SGHAT, CDR2 FQNNGV. This CDR3 region has 19 residues. The V and J ends lost 2 bases and 0 bases, in that order; junction bases with no gene match: 12. CDR3 coding DNA: TGTGCCAGCAGCTTAATCGTTCCGGGACAGGACGCCTCTGGAAACACCATATATTTT. Its translation is CASSLIVPGQDASGNTIYF. Combining the CDR3 with reference TRBV11-2 and TRBJ1-3 gives the whole variable domain EAGVAQSPRYKIIEKRQSVAFWCNPISGHATLYWYQQILGQGPKLLIQFQNNGVVDDSQLPKDRFSAERLKGVDSTLKIQPAKLEDSAVYLCASSLIVPGQDASGNTIYFGEGSWLTVV.